This TCR beta chain derives from a study of T cells expressing NK-cell markers. TCRdb re-called the 5' RACE reads and shows each CDR3 protein once, DNA omitted. This repertoire includes about 400,000 distinct CDR3 sequences. There are 15 residues in the CDR3. Germline loops: CDR1 SEHNR, CDR2 FQNEAQ (reference sequence). The sample consisted of blood T cells: a sorted CD56 or NKG2C T cell subset, CD4+ or CD8+ T cells, or bulk PBMC T cells (not recorded which). The source is a woman between 45 and 65 years old in good health. J is TRBJ2-2 and V is TRBV7-9; the D call from TCRdb, TRBD1, cannot be confirmed without DNA. The CDR3 loop is CASSSGRGRPGELFF. The variable domain in full, completed from reference TRBV7-9 and TRBJ2-2, reads DTGVSQNPRHKITKRGQNVTFRCDPISEHNRLYWYRQTLGQGPEFLTYFQNEAQLEKSRLLSDRFSAERPKGSFSTLEIQRTEQGDSAMYLCASSSGRGRPGELFFGEGSRLTVL.